This record looks at one TCR beta chain sequence and its context. What it recognizes is unknown. The source of the sample is a study of siplizumab effects on memory and regulatory T cells. Around 100,000 TCR templates underwent assay in every sample. Method: immunoSEQ multiplex PCR; TCRdb's copy keeps in-frame clones and lacks some. The repertoire has more than 90,000 clones, just under 95% of them found once; the top ten carry 1% to 1.5%. General study points: Naive T cells, seemingly more diverse than memory cells, seemed major alloresponse contributors. Unstimulated subsets contained matches for only a minor fraction of alloreactive clones. Proliferating Tregs in siplizumab cultures were never verified as suppressive.

Input material: non-Treg CD4+ T cells sorted from blood. This receptor was taken from a human donor in good health.

CDR3 protein: CSARDREAFF. The CDR3 DNA follows: TGCAGTGCTAGAGATCGTGAAGCTTTCTTT. The rearrangement uses TRBV20-1 and TRBJ1-1; D unclear. The CDR3 is 10 residues long. V gave up 0 bases and J gave up 7 bases, with 3 bases separating them. Germline lookup yields CDR1 DFQATT and CDR2 SNEGSKA (reference sequence).